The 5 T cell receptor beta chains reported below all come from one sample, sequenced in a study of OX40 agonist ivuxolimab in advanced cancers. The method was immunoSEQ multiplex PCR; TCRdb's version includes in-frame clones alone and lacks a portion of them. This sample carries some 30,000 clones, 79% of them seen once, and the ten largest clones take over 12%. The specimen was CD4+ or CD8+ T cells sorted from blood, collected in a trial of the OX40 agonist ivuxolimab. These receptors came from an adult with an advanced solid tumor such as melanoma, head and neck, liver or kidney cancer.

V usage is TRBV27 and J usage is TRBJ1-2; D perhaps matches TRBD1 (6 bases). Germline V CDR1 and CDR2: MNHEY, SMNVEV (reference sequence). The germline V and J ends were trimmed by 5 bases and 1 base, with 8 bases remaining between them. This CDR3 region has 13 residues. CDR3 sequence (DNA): TGTGCCAGCAGTAGACAGGTTAACTATGGCTACACCTTC. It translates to CASSRQVNYGYTF.

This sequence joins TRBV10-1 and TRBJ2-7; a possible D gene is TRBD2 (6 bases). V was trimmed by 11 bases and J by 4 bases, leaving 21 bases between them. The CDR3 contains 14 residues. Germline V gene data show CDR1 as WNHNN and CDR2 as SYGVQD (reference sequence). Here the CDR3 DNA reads TGCGCCGGTTGGTGGAGGGGCATCGTTTACGAGCAGTACTTC. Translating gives CAGWWRGIVYEQYF.

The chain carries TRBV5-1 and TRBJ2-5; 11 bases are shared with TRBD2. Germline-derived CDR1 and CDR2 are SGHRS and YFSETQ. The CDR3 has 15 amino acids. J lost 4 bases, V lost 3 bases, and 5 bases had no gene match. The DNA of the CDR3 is TGCGCCAGCAGCTCATTAGCGGGGGGGCCAGAGACCCAGTACTTC. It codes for CASSSLAGGPETQYF.

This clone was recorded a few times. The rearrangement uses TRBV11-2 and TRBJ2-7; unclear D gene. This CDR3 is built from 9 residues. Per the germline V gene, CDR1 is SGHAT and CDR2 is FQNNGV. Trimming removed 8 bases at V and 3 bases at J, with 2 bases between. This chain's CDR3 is CASGYEQYF. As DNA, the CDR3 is TGTGCCAGCGGCTACGAGCAGTACTTC.

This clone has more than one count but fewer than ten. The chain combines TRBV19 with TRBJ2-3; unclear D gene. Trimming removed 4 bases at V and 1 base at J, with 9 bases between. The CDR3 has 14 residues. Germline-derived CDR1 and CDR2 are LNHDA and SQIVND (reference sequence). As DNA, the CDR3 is TGTGCCAGTAGTACGGGCAGTGGCACAGATACGCAGTATTTT. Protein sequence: CASSTGSGTDTQYF. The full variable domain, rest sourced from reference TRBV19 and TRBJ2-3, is DGGITQSPKYLFRKEGQNVTLSCEQNLNHDAMYWYRQDPGQGLRLIYYSQIVNDFQKGDIAEGYSVSREKKESFPLTVTSAQKNPTAFYLCASSTGSGTDTQYFGPGTRLTVL.